This T cell receptor (beta chain) is from a study of cytomegalovirus exposure and HLA in healthy donors. Primers: 60 Vbeta forward and 13 Jbeta reverse. Sequencing used immunoSEQ multiplex PCR; TCRdb keeps in-frame clones, though not all of them. The sample includes around 99,000 clones, 70% to 80% of them seen just once. Germline values: CDR1 SQVTM, CDR2 ANQGSEA. Trimming took 5 bases from V and 1 from J, leaving 12 bases between them. The length of the CDR3 is 13 residues. The TCR was taken from a man between 18 and 29 years old in good health and CMV-seronegative. The J gene is TRBJ2-7, the V gene TRBV29-1, with D possibly being TRBD2 (6 bases). The sequenced sample consisted of PBMCs. The CDR3 is CSVQDRGSYEQYF. In DNA form, the CDR3 reads TGCAGCGTTCAGGACCGGGGGTCCTACGAGCAGTACTTC.